This T cell receptor beta chain stems from a study of cytomegalovirus exposure and HLA in healthy donors (dated by TCRdb to 2015 to 2018). Looking at the study overall: An earlier analysis of several hundred of the donors reported approximately 300 Gb of sequence data and 117 million unique TCR beta sequences from around 200 million T cells. To predict cytomegalovirus infection status, the study combined high-throughput TCR immunosequencing, statistical association of individual TCRs with disease status, and machine learning. Genome-wide SNP genotypes for about 65% of the roughly 700 donors were used in a later genetic analysis, which treated that subset as a discovery cohort. On average, roughly 240,000 unique TCR beta nucleotide sequences were sequenced per donor among 398 genotyped donors of the cohort, with roughly 20% of those sequences being non-productive. All discovery cohort repertoires had been generated on a single sequencing platform. An earlier analysis of approximately 500 of the donors applied high-throughput TCR beta sequencing to assess whether each TCR beta V gene segment acted as functional or pseudogenic. Approximately 330 gigabases of sequencing data and approximately 92 million unique TCR sequences made up an early release that covered 500 to 650 HLA-typed donors. Alongside the repertoire data, information on donor age, sex, ethnicity and CMV serostatus was compiled. Class I and class II HLA loci were covered by the typing at four-digit resolution. The number of typed donors differed by locus: about 629-630 for A, B, C, DRB1 and DQB1; approximately 530 for DQA1; around 580 for DPA1; and 400 to 480 for DPB1. Among the roughly 390 genotyped donors, about 83% belonged to the genetic ancestry cluster associated with self-reported Caucasian donors. The study used immunosequencing to profile the T cell repertoires of 600 to 850 subjects and linked those repertoires to cytomegalovirus serostatus. The study aimed to test whether signatures of past pathogen exposure could be identified by cataloging public T cell receptors. Rather than using new phenotypic data, the later analysis identified candidate immune exposures from TCR beta sequences and from how often those sequences occurred across donors. A separate validation cohort of approximately 120 different subjects was used in addition to the 666-subject first cohort. In a later analysis, previously published TCR beta repertoires from 666 donors were re-analyzed and high-resolution HLA genotyping was added so that TCR occurrence patterns could be studied. Because of strong linkage in the cohort, five DR-DQ haplotypes were treated as single units for association and clustering. What the research found in general, with its limitations: In a later analysis, several top co-occurrence clusters were reported to appear linked to parvovirus B19, influenza, CMV and Epstein-Barr virus. For the cohort, immune exposure information was limited to CMV serostatus. In vitro tests confirmed that a few of the cytomegalovirus-associated TCR beta chains recognize cytomegalovirus antigens. At a false discovery rate of 0.05, a later analysis linked around 15,000 TCR beta sequences to specific HLA alleles. Linkage disequilibrium might explain the correlated functional status among segregating V segments, but an unknown experimental factor could not be ruled out. The presence/absence analyses assumed that sequencing depth was roughly uniform across donors, and that assumption may not be true. A further reported finding was that TCR beta sequences accurately predicted the HLA-A and HLA-B alleles for most subjects in the first cohort. According to a later genetic analysis, donors in an Asian-associated ancestry cluster had fewer N-insertions in productive TCRs than the approximately 650-donor mean. In the study, approximately 160 TCR beta chains were listed as associated with cytomegalovirus. In this cohort, only TCR beta chains were sequenced, and detectable features were limited by the absence of alpha or paired-chain data. Most CMV-associated TCR beta chains appeared to be HLA-restricted in a later analysis, and the HLA associations seemed to be driven largely by CMV exposure. The sequencing pipeline was judged likely to have produced a cluster of highly shared sequence variants as a technical artifact. HLA typing was unavailable for some donors at each locus, so association tests used only the typed subset. V-gene and J-gene trimming of TCR beta chains was associated with a missense DCLRE1C variant in a later genetic analysis, and the association was replicated in an independent cohort. Because counts were too low, approximately 15 rarely observed V segments, including chromosome 9 orphons, were excluded from the earlier analysis of 587 of the donors. In an earlier analysis of approximately 590 of the donors, most TCR beta V segments appeared in productive rearrangements about 87% or about 30% of the time, broadly matching IMGT annotations. The authors suggested that the approach could potentially be generalized to other disease states and immunological phenotypes. Cytomegalovirus status was reported to be diagnosed by the classifier with high specificity and sensitivity in both the original and validation cohorts. When HLA alleles, especially DR and DQ, strongly co-occurred, attributing TCR associations to individual alleles was difficult. While some public TCRs were present in many individuals, most TCR sequences turned up only very rarely across donors. Compared with equally common non-associated chains, HLA-associated TCR beta chains in a later analysis were more clonally expanded and had lower generation probabilities. Some IMGT-functional V segments, including TRBV6-2 and TRBV6-3, could not be told apart with the 87-base-pair reads, so those segments were excluded. In a later analysis, TCR association rates were found to vary across HLA loci, with the most associated TCRs seen for DRB1 alleles and the fewest for HLA-C alleles.

On this clone: No antigen is known for it. Base quality data are lacking; no much larger clone is found one base away.

CDR1 is given as LNHDA and CDR2 as SQIVND, both from the germline V gene (reference sequence). The CDR3 holds 14 amino acids from the cysteine to the phenylalanine. Just the 42-base CDR3 DNA is kept, in frame starting at base 1. Library creation used the immunoSEQ multiplex PCR assay. For the multiplex PCR, a mixture combining 60 forward primers for TCR Vbeta segments and 13 reverse primers for TCR Jbeta segments was used. Amplification of the CDR3 region of rearranged TCR beta genes was performed with a multiplex PCR assay on genomic DNA. Amplified TCR beta libraries were sequenced as 87-base-pair reads on the Illumina HiSeq System. The authors' pipeline ran thus. A later analysis counted about 82 million unique TCR beta chains across the 600 to 850 repertoires, and around 12 million of these chains were shared by at least two donors. To remove PCR and sequencing errors, raw reads were error-corrected and collapsed into unique sequences using a nearest-neighbor algorithm that merged closely related sequences. V, D and J gene segments were assigned by aligning CDR3 sequences to IMGT reference sequences. For a sequence to be retained, a match of at least six nucleotides to both a V gene segment and a J gene segment was required. A rearrangement counted as productive if the CDR3 had no stop codons and remained in frame with V and J, and every other rearrangement counted as non-productive. CDR3 was defined by IMGT convention, running from the second conserved V-encoded cysteine to the conserved J-encoded phenylalanine. The earlier analysis of a few hundred of the donors excluded any sequence lacking an unambiguous match to a single V gene segment. An earlier analysis of over 450 of the donors classified V segments as functional when productive rearrangements were above 56.7% and as segregating when the standard deviation between donors was above 5%. A statistical classification framework was developed to diagnose cytomegalovirus status using the catalog of TCR beta chain sequences. In a later analysis, V and J genes were assigned by comparing TCR nucleotide sequences against IMGT/GENE-DB human TR gene sequences. The TCRdist pipeline was used in a later analysis to assign CDR3 sequences and most-parsimonious VDJ recombination scenarios. In a later analysis, each TCR beta chain was defined by its CDR3 amino acid sequence together with its V-gene family, and reads lacking a unique V-gene family were excluded. To address suspected cross-contamination and a sequencing artifact, a later analysis removed around 590 highly shared, low-generation-probability nucleotide sequences. In a later analysis, a clonal expansion index for each public chain was calculated from normalized within-repertoire ranks of inferred template counts. In a later analysis, generation probabilities were computed with a VDJ recombination model fitted to out-of-frame rearrangements, and the resulting probabilities were checked against IGoR. In a later analysis, hypergeometric tests were used to score TCR-TCR, TCR-HLA and TCR-CMV co-occurrence, with a repertoire-size bias correction applied to TCR pairs. To estimate false discovery rates, a later analysis permuted the HLA or CMV assignments 20 times. A later analysis grouped co-occurring TCRs with DBSCAN, adding TCRdist sequence similarity when clustering within HLA-allele-positive subsets. Co-occurrence clustering excluded repertoires with fewer than 30,000 or more than 120,000 public chains, plus five with anomalous nucleotide sharing. Not all clones reach the TCRdb copy of this immuneACCESS table, which keeps in-frame sequences only. Checked studies attribute under half of the gap to unresolved V genes and leave the rest unexplained. D and trimming come from the DNA, and the V and J calls and clone size come from that table. In all, the sample holds about 140,000 clones, and approximately 61% of those were seen once. The ten most abundant clones make up approximately 1.7% of the sample.

The cohort was made up of 666 healthy bone marrow donors. At the time of sampling, every cohort member was nominally healthy, though immune exposures that went unrecorded were likely present. CMV serostatus was recorded as positive for some 300 and negative for about 50% of the 666 cohort members, whereas no CMV serostatus was recorded for the donor in question. A peripheral blood sample was provided by each donor, and peripheral blood mononuclear cells were used for TCR beta sequencing. The Qiagen DNeasy Blood Extraction Kit was used to extract genomic DNA from the blood cell samples. This clonotype was obtained from a human donor in good health. What was sequenced was PBMCs. The chain employs TRBV19 and TRBJ2-5, with TRBD2 identical over 7 junction bases. The J call may not be correct, given that the DNA end is closer to TRBJ2-7. The nucleotides read TGTGCCAGTAGTAGGACTAGATCGGCGTACGAGCAGTACTTC. Its protein product is CASSRTRSAYEQYF.